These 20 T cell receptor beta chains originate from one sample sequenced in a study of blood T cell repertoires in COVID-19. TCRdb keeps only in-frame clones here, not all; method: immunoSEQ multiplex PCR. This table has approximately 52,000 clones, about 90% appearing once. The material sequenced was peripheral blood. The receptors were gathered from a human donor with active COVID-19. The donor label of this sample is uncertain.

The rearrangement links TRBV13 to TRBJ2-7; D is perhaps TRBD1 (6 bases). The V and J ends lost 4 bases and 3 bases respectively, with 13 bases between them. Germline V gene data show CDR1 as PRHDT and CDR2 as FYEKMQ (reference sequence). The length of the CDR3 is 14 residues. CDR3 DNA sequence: TGTGCCAGCAGCTCTGGACAGAGCATCTACGAGCAGTACTTC. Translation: CASSSGQSIYEQYF.

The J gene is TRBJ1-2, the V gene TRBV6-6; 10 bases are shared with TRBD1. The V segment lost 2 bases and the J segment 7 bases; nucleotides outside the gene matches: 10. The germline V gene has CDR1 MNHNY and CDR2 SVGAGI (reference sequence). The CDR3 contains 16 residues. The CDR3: CASSYGAGTGESGYTF. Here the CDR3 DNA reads TGTGCCAGCAGTTACGGGGCCGGGACAGGGGAATCTGGCTACACCTTC.

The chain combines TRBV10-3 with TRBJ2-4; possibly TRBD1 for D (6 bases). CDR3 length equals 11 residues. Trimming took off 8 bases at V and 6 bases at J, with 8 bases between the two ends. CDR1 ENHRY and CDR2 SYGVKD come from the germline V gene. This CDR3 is CAISDRNIQYF. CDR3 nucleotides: TGTGCCATCTCGGACAGAAACATTCAGTACTTC.

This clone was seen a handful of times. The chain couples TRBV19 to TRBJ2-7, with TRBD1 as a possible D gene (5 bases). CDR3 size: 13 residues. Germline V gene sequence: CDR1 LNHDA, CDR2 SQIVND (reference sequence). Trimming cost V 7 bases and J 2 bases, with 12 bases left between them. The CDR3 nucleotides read TGTGCCAGTATCGACAGCCTGACCTACGAGCAGTACTTC. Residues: CASIDSLTYEQYF.

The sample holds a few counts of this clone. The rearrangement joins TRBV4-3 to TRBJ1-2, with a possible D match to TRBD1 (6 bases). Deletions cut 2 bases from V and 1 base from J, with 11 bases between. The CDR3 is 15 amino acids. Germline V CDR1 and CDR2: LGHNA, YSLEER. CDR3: CASSQLGQLNYGYTF. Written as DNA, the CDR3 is TGCGCCAGCAGCCAATTAGGACAGCTTAACTATGGCTACACCTTC.

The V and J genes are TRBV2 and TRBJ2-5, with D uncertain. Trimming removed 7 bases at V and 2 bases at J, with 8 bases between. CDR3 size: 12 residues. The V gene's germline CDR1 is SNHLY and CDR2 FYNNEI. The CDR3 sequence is CASKASQETQYF. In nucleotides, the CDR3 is TGTGCCAGCAAAGCCTCACAAGAGACCCAGTACTTC.

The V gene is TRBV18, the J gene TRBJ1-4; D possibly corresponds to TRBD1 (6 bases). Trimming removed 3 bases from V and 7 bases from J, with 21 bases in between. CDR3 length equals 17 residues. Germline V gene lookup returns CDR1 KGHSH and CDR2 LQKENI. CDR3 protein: CASSPFDTGIATEKLFF. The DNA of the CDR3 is TGTGCCAGCTCACCGTTCGACACAGGGATTGCTACTGAAAAACTGTTTTTT.

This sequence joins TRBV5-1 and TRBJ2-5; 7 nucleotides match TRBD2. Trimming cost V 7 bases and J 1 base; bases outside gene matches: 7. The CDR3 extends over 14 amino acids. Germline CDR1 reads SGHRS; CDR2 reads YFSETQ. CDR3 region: CASARGGGQETQYF. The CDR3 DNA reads TGCGCCAGCGCCCGAGGCGGGGGCCAAGAGACCCAGTACTTC.

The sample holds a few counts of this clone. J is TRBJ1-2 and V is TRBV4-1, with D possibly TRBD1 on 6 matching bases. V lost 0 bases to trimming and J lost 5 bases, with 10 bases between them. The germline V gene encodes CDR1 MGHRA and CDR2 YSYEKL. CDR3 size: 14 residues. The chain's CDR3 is CASSQEARGYGYTF. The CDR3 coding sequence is TGCGCCAGCAGCCAAGAAGCCAGGGGATATGGCTACACCTTC.

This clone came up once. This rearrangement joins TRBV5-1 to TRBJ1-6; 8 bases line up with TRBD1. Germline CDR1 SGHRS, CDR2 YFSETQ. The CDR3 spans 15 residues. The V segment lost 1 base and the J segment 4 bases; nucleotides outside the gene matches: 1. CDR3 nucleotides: TGCGCCAGCAGCTTGCGGACAGGGTATAATTCACCCCTCCACTTT. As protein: CASSLRTGYNSPLHF.

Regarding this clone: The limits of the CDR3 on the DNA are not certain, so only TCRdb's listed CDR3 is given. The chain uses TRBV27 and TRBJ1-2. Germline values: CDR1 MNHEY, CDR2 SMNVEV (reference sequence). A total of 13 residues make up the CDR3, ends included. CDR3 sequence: CASSFRDFRGYTF.

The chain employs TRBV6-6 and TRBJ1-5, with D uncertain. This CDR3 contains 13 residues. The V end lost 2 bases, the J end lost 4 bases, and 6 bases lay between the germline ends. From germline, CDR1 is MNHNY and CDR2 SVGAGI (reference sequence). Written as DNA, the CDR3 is TGTGCCAGCAGTTACGCGCAAAATCAGCCCCAGCATTTT. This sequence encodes CASSYAQNQPQHF.

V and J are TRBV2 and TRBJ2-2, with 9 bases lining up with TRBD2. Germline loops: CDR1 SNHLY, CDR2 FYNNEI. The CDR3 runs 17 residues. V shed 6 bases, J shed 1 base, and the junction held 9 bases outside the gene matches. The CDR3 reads CASRIDSGGQNTGELFF. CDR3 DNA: TGTGCCAGCAGGATCGACAGCGGGGGGCAGAACACCGGGGAGCTGTTTTTT.

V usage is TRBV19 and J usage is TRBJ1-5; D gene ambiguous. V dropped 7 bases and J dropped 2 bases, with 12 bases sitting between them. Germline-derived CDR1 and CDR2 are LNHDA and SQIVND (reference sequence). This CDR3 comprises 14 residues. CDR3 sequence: CASKRLTGNQPQHF. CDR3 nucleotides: TGTGCCAGTAAAAGGCTTACAGGCAATCAGCCCCAGCATTTT.

CDR3 residues: CASSLGGLGHYGYTF. The DNA of the CDR3 is TGTGCCAGCAGCTTAGGGGGCCTCGGACACTATGGCTACACCTTC. V is TRBV7-9 and J is TRBJ1-2, with a weak D call TRBD1 (5 bases). This CDR3 spans 15 amino acids. Germline lookup yields CDR1 SEHNR and CDR2 FQNEAQ (reference sequence). Trimming removed 1 base at V and 3 bases at J, with 12 bases between.

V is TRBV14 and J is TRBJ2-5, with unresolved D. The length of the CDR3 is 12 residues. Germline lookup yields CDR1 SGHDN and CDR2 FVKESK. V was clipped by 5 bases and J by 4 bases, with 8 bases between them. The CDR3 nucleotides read TGTGCCAGCAGCGCAACGGTAGAGACCCAGTACTTC. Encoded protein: CASSATVETQYF.

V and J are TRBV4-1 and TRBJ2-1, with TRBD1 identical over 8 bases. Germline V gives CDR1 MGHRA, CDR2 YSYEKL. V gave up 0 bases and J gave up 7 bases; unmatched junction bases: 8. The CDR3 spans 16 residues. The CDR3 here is CASSQDVGQVGNEQFF. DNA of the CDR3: TGCGCCAGCAGCCAAGATGTGGGACAGGTGGGAAATGAGCAGTTCTTC.

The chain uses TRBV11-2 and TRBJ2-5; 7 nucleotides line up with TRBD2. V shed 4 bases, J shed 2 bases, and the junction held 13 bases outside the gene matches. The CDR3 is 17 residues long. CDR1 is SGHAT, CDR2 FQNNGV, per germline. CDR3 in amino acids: CASSSVGRVGRQETQYF. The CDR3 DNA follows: TGTGCCAGCAGCTCGGTAGGGAGGGTCGGGAGGCAAGAGACCCAGTACTTC.

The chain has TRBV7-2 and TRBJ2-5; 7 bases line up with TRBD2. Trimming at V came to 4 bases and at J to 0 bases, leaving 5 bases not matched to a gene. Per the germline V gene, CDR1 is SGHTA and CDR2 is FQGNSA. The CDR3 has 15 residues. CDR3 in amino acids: CASSSKRGHQETQYF. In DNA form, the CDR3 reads TGTGCCAGCAGCTCCAAGCGGGGCCACCAAGAGACCCAGTACTTC.

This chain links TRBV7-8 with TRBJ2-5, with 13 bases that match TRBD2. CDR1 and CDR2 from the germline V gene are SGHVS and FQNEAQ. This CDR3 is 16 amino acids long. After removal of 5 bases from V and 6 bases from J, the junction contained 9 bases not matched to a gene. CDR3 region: CASSVRLAGGGKTQYF. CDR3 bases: TGTGCCAGCAGCGTACGACTAGCGGGGGGCGGGAAGACCCAGTACTTC.